A selection of T cell receptor beta chains follows, all from one sample in a study of cytomegalovirus exposure and HLA in healthy donors. Assay used: immunoSEQ multiplex PCR; TCRdb lists only in-frame clones, some missing. The sample carries around 180,000 clones, around 83% recorded once. What was sequenced was PBMCs. The receptors were gathered from a woman aged 40 to 50 in good health and CMV-seronegative. Both conserved end residues are part of each CDR3. The D gene is left open where the match is weak. Part of the rows lack a size; the others show once, few, many or a class for expanded clones.

NA NA TRBJ1-5 TRBV7-9 TGTGCCAGCAGTCAGTCCAGGGGAATACAGCCCCAGCATTTT CASSQSRGIQPQHF
once TRBD1 TRBJ1-1 TRBV7-3 TGTGCCAGCAGCTTAGGGACAGGGATCGCTTTCTTT CASSLGTGIAFF
NA NA TRBJ1-3 TRBV28 TGTGCCAGCAGTTTCTTACAGGGAATATACTCTGGAAACACCATATATTTT CASSFLQGIYSGNTIYF
few TRBD2 TRBJ2-1 TRBV18 TGTGCCAGCTCGCCTCCCCGGGGAGCGGGAGCTGGGACCTACAATGAGCAGTTCTTC CASSPPRGAGAGTYNEQFF
NA TRBD1 TRBJ1-1 TRBV7-9 TGTGCCAGCAGCCTGGGACAGGGGGAAACTGAAGCTTTCTTT CASSLGQGETEAFF
NA TRBD1 TRBJ1-2 TRBV2 TGTGCCAGCAGTGCCGGGACAGGGGTCGGCCGGAATGGCTACACCTTC CASSAGTGVGRNGYTF
NA TRBD1 TRBJ2-7 TRBV6-5 TGTGCCAGCAGTCCCCAGACAGGGACCGGGTACGAGCAGTACTTC CASSPQTGTGYEQYF
NA TRBD2 TRBJ2-4 TRBV7-2 TGTGCCAGCAACACGGCTAGCGGGAGGGTTATAGACATTCAGTACTTC CASNTASGRVIDIQYF
NA TRBD1 TRBJ1-2 TRBV7-8 TGTGCCAGCAGCCCAGAGGCCTGGACAGGGGACTATGGCTACACCTTC CASSPEAWTGDYGYTF
NA TRBD2 TRBJ2-7 TRBV28 TGTGCCAGCAGCTCACTGGGGCTAGCGGTTTACGAGCAGTACTTC CASSSLGLAVYEQYF
NA NA TRBJ2-7 TRBV19 TGTGCCAGTAGTATAGAACCGGGGACCTACGAGCAGTACTTC CASSIEPGTYEQYF
NA NA TRBJ1-6 TRBV7-9 TGTGCCAGCAGCTTATCGTCAGGGTTATTTCGAGATTCACCCCTCCACTTT CASSLSSGLFRDSPLHF
NA TRBD2 TRBJ2-7 TRBV11-2 TGTGCCAGCAGCTTATCGCTGACTAGCGGGACCTACGAGCAGTACTTC CASSLSLTSGTYEQYF
NA NA TRBJ2-2 TRBV4-3 TGCGCCAGCAGCCAAGTGGACTACGGGGAGCTGTTTTTT CASSQVDYGELFF
NA NA TRBJ1-1 TRBV4-3 TGCGCCAGCAGCCAAGATATCAGACAGTGGAACACTGAAGCTTTCTTT CASSQDIRQWNTEAFF
NA NA TRBJ2-3 TRBV5-1 TGCGCCAGCAGCGTTAACAGGGTCAGAGATACGCAGTATTTT CASSVNRVRDTQYF
NA NA TRBJ2-2 TRBV12-5 TGTGCTAGTGGTTTGAGGCGGGAAGGATCGAACACCGGGGAGCTGTTTTTT CASGLRREGSNTGELFF
NA NA TRBJ1-1 TRBV29-1 TGCAGCGCCCCCGCGGGGGCCTTGATGAACGCTGAAGCTTTCTTT CSAPAGALMNAEAFF
NA NA TRBJ2-2 TRBV9 TGTGCCAGCAGCCCTCGGGACTTAGCCCTAACCGGGGAGCTGTTTTTT CASSPRDLALTGELFF
NA NA TRBJ2-7 TRBV5-5 TGTGCCAGCAGCTTGGGTCAGGGCTTCTACGAGCAGTACTTC CASSLGQGFYEQYF
few TRBD2 TRBJ2-3 TRBV2 TGTGCCAGCACTTTGCGGGAGGGCCAAGAGTATTTT CASTLREGQEYF
NA NA TRBJ1-2 TRBV5-6 TGTGCCAGCAGCTTGGGGGGGGTCCACTATGGCTACACCTTC CASSLGGVHYGYTF
NA NA TRBJ1-1 TRBV6-4 TGTGCCAGCAGTCAACAGGGAAAGGCCACTGAAGCTTTCTTT CASSQQGKATEAFF
NA TRBD2 TRBJ2-5 TRBV28 TGTGCCAGCGGTACGGCGGGGGTTGGGGTAGAGACCCAGTACTTC CASGTAGVGVETQYF
few NA TRBJ1-3 TRBV5-1 TGCGCCAGCAGCTTGGCTGGGCCTGGAAACACCATATATTTT CASSLAGPGNTIYF
NA NA TRBJ2-1 TRBV7-2 TGTGCCAGCAGCTGGCGACAGAGCTCCTACAATGAGCAGTTCTTC CASSWRQSSYNEQFF
NA TRBD1 TRBJ1-4 TRBV27 TGTGCCAGCAGCCGGGACAGGGGTGAAAAACTGTTTTTT CASSRDRGEKLFF
NA NA TRBJ1-1 TRBV4-3 TGCGCCAGCAGCCAAGATTTACGACAGCTGAACACTGAAGCTTTCTTT CASSQDLRQLNTEAFF
few TRBD1 TRBJ1-1 TRBV7-9 TGTGCCAGCAGCGTTACAGGGGGCGGGACTGAAGCTTTCTTT CASSVTGGGTEAFF
NA NA TRBJ1-5 TRBV7-8 TGTGCCAGCAGCTCCGACAGAAATCAGCCCCAGCATTTT CASSSDRNQPQHF
NA NA TRBJ2-4 TRBV7-2 TGTGCCAGCAGCTTAGACAGGGTGGGCAAAAACATTCAGTACTTC CASSLDRVGKNIQYF